One sample yielded the 25 T cell receptor beta chains listed below, sequenced in a study of blood T cell repertoires in COVID-19. Data came from immunoSEQ multiplex PCR; TCRdb stores just in-frame clones and leaves some out. This sample has over 55,000 clones; around 91% occur once, and the top ten carry 7.5% to 9%. The sequenced sample was peripheral blood. Every receptor here comes from a human donor in a cohort sampled during active COVID-19.

The rearrangement links TRBV11-2 to TRBJ1-1; TRBD1 aligns across 10 bases. CDR1 and CDR2 from the germline V gene are SGHAT and FQNNGV. V lost 5 bases, J lost 0 bases, and 6 bases stayed unmatched. CDR3 length: 16 amino acids. The CDR3 here is CASSLWTGGMNTEAFF. As DNA, the CDR3 is TGTGCCAGCAGCCTCTGGACAGGGGGGATGAACACTGAAGCTTTCTTT. The complete variable domain, with remaining parts taken from reference TRBV11-2 and TRBJ1-1, reads EAGVAQSPRYKIIEKRQSVAFWCNPISGHATLYWYQQILGQGPKLLIQFQNNGVVDDSQLPKDRFSAERLKGVDSTLKIQPAKLEDSAVYLCASSLWTGGMNTEAFFGQGTRLTVV.

In the case of this clone: The sample carries other DNA sequences with the same CDR3. V usage is TRBV2 and J usage is TRBJ2-7; 7 nucleotides match TRBD1. Germline CDR1 is SNHLY and CDR2 is FYNNEI. J was trimmed by 1 base and V by 6 bases; bases with no gene match: 3. This CDR3 has 13 amino acids. CDR3 coding DNA: TGTGCCAGCAGCGGGGACAGTTCCTACGAGCAGTACTTC. This encodes CASSGDSSYEQYF.

This clone was detected only once. The chain employs TRBV18 and TRBJ2-7; D is perhaps TRBD1 (6 bases). CDR3 length equals 16 residues. Germline-derived CDR1 and CDR2 are KGHSH and LQKENI. Trimming removed 3 bases from V and 2 bases from J, with 17 bases in between. As DNA, the CDR3 is TGTGCCAGCTCACCGTACAGGGCTGAGAAGGCCTACGAGCAGTACTTC. This translates into CASSPYRAEKAYEQYF.

The chain uses TRBV11-1 and TRBJ2-2; TRBD2 agrees at 7 bases. Trimming removed 7 bases from V and 0 bases from J; junction bases left unmatched: 8. The CDR3 is 16 amino acids. CDR1 and CDR2 (germline): SGHAT, FQDESV (reference sequence). This chain's CDR3 is CASNVAAGANTGELFF. The CDR3 DNA sequence: TGTGCCAGCAATGTCGCTGCGGGAGCGAACACCGGGGAGCTGTTTTTT.

This sequence joins TRBV7-3 and TRBJ2-6; no clear D gene. The V gene's germline CDR1 is SGHTA and CDR2 FQGTGA. The CDR3 totals 14 residues. Trimming cost V 2 bases and J 2 bases, with 4 bases left between them. CDR3 sequence (DNA): TGTGCCAGCAGCTTATATCCTGGGGCCAACGTCCTGACTTTC. This translates into CASSLYPGANVLTF.

This clone was seen only a few times. This chain joins TRBV24-1 and TRBJ2-7; 7 bases match TRBD1. CDR3 length: 13 residues. Trimming removed 4 bases from V and 10 bases from J; junction bases left unmatched: 9. The germline V gene has CDR1 KGHDR and CDR2 SFDVKD. The CDR3 here is CATSETNRGLQYF. As DNA, the CDR3 is TGTGCCACCAGTGAGACAAACAGGGGCCTACAGTACTTC.

The CDR3 DNA sequence: TGTGCCACCAGCAGACCACTGGGGGGGAACACTGAAGCTTTCTTT. Translation: CATSRPLGGNTEAFF. The V gene is TRBV15, the J gene TRBJ1-1; a possible D gene is TRBD1 (5 bases). V lost 2 bases to trimming and J lost 1 base, with 11 bases between them. CDR3 length: 15 amino acids. The germline V gene has CDR1 LNHNV and CDR2 YYDKDF (reference sequence).

The rearrangement joins TRBV18 to TRBJ2-6, with D possibly being TRBD2 (5 bases). The CDR3 has 17 amino acids. V was cut by 5 bases and J by 0 bases, with 14 bases left in between. CDR1 is KGHSH and CDR2 is LQKENI in the germline V gene. The CDR3, as DNA: TGTGCCAGCTCAGAGAGGACGGGGAGCTCTGGGGCCAACGTCCTGACTTTC. Its translation is CASSERTGSSGANVLTF.

This chain uses TRBV12-2 with TRBJ2-7; the D call of TRBD2 is as the table states it, not checked on the DNA. TRBV12-2 is described as a pseudogene. There are 16 residues in the CDR3. The CDR3 DNA is TGTGCAAGTCGCTCTAGCGGGGGGACGAGCTCCTACGAGCAGTACTTC. Its translation: CASRSSGGTSSYEQYF.

The chain carries TRBV29-1 and TRBJ1-1; D call uncertain. CDR3 length: 11 residues. Trimming removed 2 bases at V and 1 base at J, with 2 bases between. Germline V lookup: CDR1 SQVTM, CDR2 ANQGSEA. CDR3 protein: CSVERNTEAFF. DNA for the CDR3: TGCAGCGTTGAACGGAACACTGAAGCTTTCTTT.

This clone occurred once. The chain uses TRBV28 and TRBJ1-1; the match to TRBD1 covers 9 bases. V lost 6 bases to trimming and J lost 4 bases; unmatched junction nucleotides: 3. CDR1 MDHEN and CDR2 SYDVKM come from the germline V gene. The CDR3 has 13 amino acids. For the CDR3, the DNA is TGTGCCAGCAGACCGACAGGGGGCACTGAAGCTTTCTTT. Translated, it gives CASRPTGGTEAFF.

The chain uses TRBV7-2 and TRBJ2-7, with TRBD1 matching over 8 bases. Trimming took 5 bases from V and 3 from J; bases not matched to a gene: 9. Germline values: CDR1 SGHTA, CDR2 FQGNSA. The CDR3 loop spans 15 amino acids. The CDR3 spells CASSTRDRPVYEQYF. DNA of the CDR3: TGTGCCAGCAGCACCCGGGACAGGCCTGTCTACGAGCAGTACTTC.

CDR3 DNA: TGTGCCAGCAGCCCCGGGACAGGCTATGGCTACACCTTC. Translating it yields CASSPGTGYGYTF. The genes are TRBV7-2 and TRBJ1-2, with 8 bases identical to TRBD1. CDR3 length equals 13 residues. The germline gives CDR1 SGHTA, CDR2 FQGNSA. Losses at the gene ends were 5 bases for V and 4 bases for J; bases not matched to a gene: 3.

This rearrangement joins TRBV29-1 to TRBJ2-7; 9 bases fit TRBD1. The CDR3 loop spans 16 amino acids. Germline assignment: CDR1 SQVTM and CDR2 ANQGSEA. The trim removed 0 bases at V and 4 bases at J, leaving 10 bases unmatched. The DNA of the CDR3 is TGCAGCGTTGAAGATTATGGACAGGGGAACGAGTACGAGCAGTACTTC. Protein sequence: CSVEDYGQGNEYEQYF.

The J gene is TRBJ1-1, the V gene TRBV9; tentative D call: TRBD1 (5 bases). This CDR3 spans 15 amino acids. Germline lookup yields CDR1 SGDLS and CDR2 YYNGEE. V shed 0 bases and J shed 0 bases, with 9 bases lying between them. CDR3 sequence reads: CASSVEGSMNTEAFF. CDR3 nucleotide sequence: TGTGCCAGCAGCGTAGAGGGGTCCATGAACACTGAAGCTTTCTTT.

The chain is built from TRBV2 and TRBJ1-1; TRBD1 matches at 7 bases. The CDR3 length is 14 residues. Germline V gene lookup returns CDR1 SNHLY and CDR2 FYNNEI. V was clipped by 5 bases and J by 5 bases; unmatched bases: 8. This chain's CDR3 is CASSKGGGGTEAFF. Here the CDR3 DNA reads TGTGCCAGCAGTAAAGGGGGCGGAGGGACTGAAGCTTTCTTT.

The genes are TRBV6-1 and TRBJ1-2; the match to TRBD1 covers 9 bases. This CDR3 has 16 amino acids. CDR1 is MNHNS, CDR2 SASEGT, per germline. J gave up 6 bases and V 2 bases, and 10 bases lay outside the gene matches. The chain's CDR3 is CASSETVQGAWDGYTF. CDR3 in DNA: TGTGCCAGCAGTGAAACCGTACAGGGGGCTTGGGATGGCTACACCTTC.

The table lists this clone with a few counts. The CDR3: CAWSVTSSEAFF. Here the CDR3 DNA reads TGTGCCTGGAGTGTAACATCGTCAGAAGCTTTCTTT. V gene TRBV30 combines with J gene TRBJ1-1; D gene unclear. CDR1 and CDR2 (germline): GTSNPN, SVGIG (reference sequence). V lost 0 bases to trimming and J lost 8 bases, with 10 bases between them. This CDR3 has 12 residues.

The rearrangement joins TRBV9 to TRBJ1-1; weak D call: TRBD1 (5 bases). Germline values: CDR1 SGDLS, CDR2 YYNGEE. The CDR3 runs to 13 residues. V was cut by 0 bases and J by 5 bases, with 8 bases left in between. CDR3 sequence reads: CASSVGGRTEAFF. As DNA, the CDR3 is TGTGCCAGCAGCGTAGGGGGGAGGACTGAAGCTTTCTTT.

The table lists this clone with a count of one. V is TRBV28 and J is TRBJ2-7, with D possibly TRBD1 on 6 matching bases. V gave up 4 bases and J gave up 7 bases, with 17 bases separating them. Germline lookup yields CDR1 MDHEN and CDR2 SYDVKM. The length of the CDR3 is 14 residues. The CDR3 loop reads CASSSPGERKEQYF. The DNA of the CDR3 is TGTGCCAGCAGTTCCCCAGGGGAAAGGAAGGAGCAGTACTTC.

The J gene is TRBJ2-7, the V gene TRBV13; D is perhaps TRBD1 (5 bases). CDR3 length: 15 amino acids. Germline CDR1 and CDR2: PRHDT and FYEKMQ (reference sequence). The germline V and J ends were trimmed by 0 bases and 7 bases, with 16 bases remaining between them. The CDR3: CASSLGAGHWGEQYF. In DNA, the CDR3 is TGTGCCAGCAGCTTAGGGGCCGGACACTGGGGAGAGCAGTACTTC.

V is TRBV27 and J is TRBJ1-4, with D tentatively TRBD1 (6 bases). The CDR3 extends over 15 amino acids. Germline-derived CDR1 and CDR2 are MNHEY and SMNVEV (reference sequence). V was pared by 7 bases and J by 5 bases, with 17 bases between. The CDR3 nucleotides are TGTGCCAGCAAAAATCACAGGGAAACGAATGAAAAACTGTTTTTT. It translates to CASKNHRETNEKLFF.

The table lists this clone with a count of one. This chain joins TRBV7-2 and TRBJ2-7; D not resolved. Looked up from germline, CDR1 is SGHTA and CDR2 is FQGNSA. The CDR3 is 12 amino acids. V was trimmed by 1 base and J by 4 bases, leaving 5 bases between them. The CDR3 loop reads CASSLVLYEQYF. The CDR3 coding sequence is TGTGCCAGCAGCTTAGTCCTATACGAGCAGTACTTC. Based on the CDR3 plus reference TRBV7-2 and TRBJ2-7, the full variable domain is GAGVSQSPSNKVTEKGKDVELRCDPISGHTALYWYRQSLGQGLEFLIYFQGNSAPDKSGLPSDRFSAERTGGSVSTLTIQRTQQEDSAVYLCASSLVLYEQYFGPGTRLTVT.

The genes are TRBV3-1 (or the pseudogene TRBV3-2) and TRBJ2-1, with D perhaps matching TRBD2 (5 bases). V shed 4 bases and J shed 3 bases, with 7 bases lying between them. The germline V gene has CDR1 LGHDT and CDR2 YNNKEL (reference sequence). The CDR3 contains 13 residues. DNA for the CDR3: TGTGCCAGCAGCCCTAGCTTCTACAATGAGCAGTTCTTC. It yields the protein CASSPSFYNEQFF.

This chain uses TRBV28 with TRBJ2-7, with D possibly matching TRBD2 (5 bases). V gave up 3 bases and J gave up 4 bases, with 10 bases separating them. In germline, CDR1 is MDHEN, CDR2 SYDVKM. This CDR3 has 13 residues. CDR3 in amino acids: CASSFPGLYEQYF. The DNA of the CDR3 is TGTGCCAGCAGTTTCCCCGGACTTTACGAGCAGTACTTC.